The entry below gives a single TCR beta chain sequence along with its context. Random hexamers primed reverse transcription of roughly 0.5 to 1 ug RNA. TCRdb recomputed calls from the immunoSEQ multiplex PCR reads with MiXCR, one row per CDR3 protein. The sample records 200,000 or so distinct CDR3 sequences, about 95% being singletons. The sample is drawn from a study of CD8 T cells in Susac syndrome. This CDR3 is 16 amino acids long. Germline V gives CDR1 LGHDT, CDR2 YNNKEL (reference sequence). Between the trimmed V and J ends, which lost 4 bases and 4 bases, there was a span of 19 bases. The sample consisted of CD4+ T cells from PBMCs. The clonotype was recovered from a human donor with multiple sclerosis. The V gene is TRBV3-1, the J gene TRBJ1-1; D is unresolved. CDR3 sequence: CASSLFGRGEFTEAFF. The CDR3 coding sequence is TGTGCCAGCAGCCTCTTCGGACGGGGAGAATTCACTGAAGCTTTCTTT.